This T cell receptor beta chain was recovered during a study of T cell repertoires in cytomegalovirus infection (dated by TCRdb to the late 2010s). Regarding the study in general: Donor HLA type was relevant to the analysis, because carriage of CMV infection together with the matching HLA type was indicated by public TCR beta signatures.

The sequencer listed for this sample is Illumina HiSeq 1500. Clones were called with MiXCR by TCRdb after fastp trimmed the public reads at Q25, and only in-frame beta chains were retained. Each entry is one CDR3 protein sequence, shown with its most common DNA and genes. The sample yields around 330,000 distinct CDR3 sequences; roughly a sixth were counted once. 12% of the sample comes from the top ten. Overall study results and their limits: In the ex vivo response, HLA-C-restricted CMV-specific TCR beta clonotypes were dominant, and in two of eight donors the single most frequent clonotype came from this HLA-C-restricted group. Carriers of CMV infection plus the relevant HLA type were discriminated by the cumulative frequency of public TCR beta family members in the study cohort and in an independent approximately 400-donor cohort.

This clonotype was observed a handful of times. There is no known antigen for this receptor. No base-level quality is on record; no much larger clone is a single base apart. The sample was PBMCs. The receptor's source is a human donor in good health (CMV status not recorded). Some clones in this sample may be carry-over from other donors' samples.

The CDR3 region has the sequence CASSIGGRPDTQYF. The bases read TGTGCCAGTAGTATAGGTGGCCGGCCAGATACGCAGTATTTT. Recombination linked TRBV19 to TRBJ2-3; confidence is insufficient to name the D gene. Trimming at the junction amounts to 1 base on V and 4 bases on J, and the germline ends lie 9 bases apart. Taken from cysteine to phenylalanine, the CDR3 has 14 residues. This entry keeps only the CDR3 DNA: 42 bases, framed from base 1. Per the germline V gene (reference sequence), LNHDA is the CDR1 and SQIVND is the CDR2.